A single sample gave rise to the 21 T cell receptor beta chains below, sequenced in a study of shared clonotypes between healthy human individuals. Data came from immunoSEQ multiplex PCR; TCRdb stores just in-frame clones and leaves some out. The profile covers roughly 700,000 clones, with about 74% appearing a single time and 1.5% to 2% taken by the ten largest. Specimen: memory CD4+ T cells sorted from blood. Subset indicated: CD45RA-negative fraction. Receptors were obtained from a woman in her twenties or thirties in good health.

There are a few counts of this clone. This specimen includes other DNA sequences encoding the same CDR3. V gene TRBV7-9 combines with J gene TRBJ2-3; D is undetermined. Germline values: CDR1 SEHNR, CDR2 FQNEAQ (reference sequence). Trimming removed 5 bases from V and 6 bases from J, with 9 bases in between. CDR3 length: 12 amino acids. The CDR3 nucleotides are TGTGCCAGCAGCGAGACTCGCGATACGCAGTATTTT. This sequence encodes CASSETRDTQYF. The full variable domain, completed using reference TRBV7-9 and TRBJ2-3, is DTGVSQNPRHKITKRGQNVTFRCDPISEHNRLYWYRQTLGQGPEFLTYFQNEAQLEKSRLLSDRFSAERPKGSFSTLEIQRTEQGDSAMYLCASSETRDTQYFGPGTRLTVL.

The CDR3 reads CASRTPSYTGELFF. The CDR3 nucleotides read TGTGCCAGCAGAACCCCTAGCTACACCGGGGAGCTGTTTTTT. The rearrangement joins TRBV28 to TRBJ2-2; a weak D match, TRBD2 (5 bases). The germline CDR1 and CDR2 sequences are MDHEN and SYDVKM. The CDR3 runs 14 residues. V shed 6 bases and J shed 3 bases, with 11 bases lying between them.

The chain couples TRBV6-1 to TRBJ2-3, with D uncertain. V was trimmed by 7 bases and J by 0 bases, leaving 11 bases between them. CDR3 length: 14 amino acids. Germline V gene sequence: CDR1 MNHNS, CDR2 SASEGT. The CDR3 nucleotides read TGTGCCAGCATGATCACACGAAGCACAGATACGCAGTATTTT. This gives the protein CASMITRSTDTQYF.

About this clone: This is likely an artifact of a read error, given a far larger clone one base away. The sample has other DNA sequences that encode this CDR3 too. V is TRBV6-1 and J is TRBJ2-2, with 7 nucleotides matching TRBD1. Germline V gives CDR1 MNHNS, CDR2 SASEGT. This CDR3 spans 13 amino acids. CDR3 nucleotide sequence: TGTGCCACATCAGGGGGTTTAACCGGGGAGCTATTTTTT. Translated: CATSGGLTGELFF.

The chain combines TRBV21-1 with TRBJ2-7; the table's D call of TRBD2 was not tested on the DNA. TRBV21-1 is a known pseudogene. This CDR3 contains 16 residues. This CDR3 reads CASSKTVPSQTYEQYF. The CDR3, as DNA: TGTGCCAGCAGCAAAACCGTTCCTAGCCAGACCTACGAGCAGTACTTC.

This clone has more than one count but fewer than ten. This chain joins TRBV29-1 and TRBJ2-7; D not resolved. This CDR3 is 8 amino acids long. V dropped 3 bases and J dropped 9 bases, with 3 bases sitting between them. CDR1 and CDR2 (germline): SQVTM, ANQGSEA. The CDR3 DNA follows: TGCAGCGTTGACGTGCAGTACTTC. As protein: CSVDVQYF.

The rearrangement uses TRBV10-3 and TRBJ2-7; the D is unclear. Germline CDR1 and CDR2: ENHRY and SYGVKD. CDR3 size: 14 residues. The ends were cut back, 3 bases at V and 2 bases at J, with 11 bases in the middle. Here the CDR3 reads CAISERGPAYEQYF. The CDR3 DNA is TGTGCCATCAGTGAACGTGGACCTGCCTACGAGCAGTACTTC.

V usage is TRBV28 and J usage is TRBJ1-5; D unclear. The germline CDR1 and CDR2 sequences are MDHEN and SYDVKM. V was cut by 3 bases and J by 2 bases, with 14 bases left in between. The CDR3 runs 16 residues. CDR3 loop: CASSFRDWEGNQPQHF. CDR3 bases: TGTGCCAGCAGTTTTCGGGATTGGGAGGGCAATCAGCCCCAGCATTTT.

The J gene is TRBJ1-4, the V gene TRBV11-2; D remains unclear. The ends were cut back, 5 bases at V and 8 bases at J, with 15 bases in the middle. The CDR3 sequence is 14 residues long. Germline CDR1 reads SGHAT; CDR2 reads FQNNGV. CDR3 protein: CASSPQPHGEKLFF. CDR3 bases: TGTGCCAGCAGCCCACAGCCCCACGGGGAAAAACTGTTTTTT.

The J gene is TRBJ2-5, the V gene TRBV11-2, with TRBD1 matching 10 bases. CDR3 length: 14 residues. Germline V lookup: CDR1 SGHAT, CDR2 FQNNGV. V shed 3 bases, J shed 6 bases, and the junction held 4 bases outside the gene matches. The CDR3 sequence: CASSLTGGPKTQYF. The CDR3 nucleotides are TGTGCCAGCAGCTTGACAGGGGGCCCCAAGACCCAGTACTTC.

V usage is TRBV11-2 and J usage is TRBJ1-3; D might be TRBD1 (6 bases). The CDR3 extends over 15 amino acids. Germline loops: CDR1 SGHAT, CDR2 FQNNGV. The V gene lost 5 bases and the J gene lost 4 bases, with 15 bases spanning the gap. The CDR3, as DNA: TGTGCCAGCAGCCAAGGACAGACGAGGGGAAACACCATATATTTT. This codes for CASSQGQTRGNTIYF.

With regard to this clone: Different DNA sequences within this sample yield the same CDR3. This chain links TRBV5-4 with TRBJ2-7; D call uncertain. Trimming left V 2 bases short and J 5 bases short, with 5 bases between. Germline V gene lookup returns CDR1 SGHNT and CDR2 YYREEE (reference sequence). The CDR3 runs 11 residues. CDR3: CASSLGDEQYF. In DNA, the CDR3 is TGTGCCAGCAGCTTAGGCGACGAGCAGTACTTC.

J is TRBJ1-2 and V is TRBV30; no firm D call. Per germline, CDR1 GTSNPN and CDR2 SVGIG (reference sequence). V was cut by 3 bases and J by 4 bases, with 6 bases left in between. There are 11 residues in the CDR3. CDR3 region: CAWRVAYGYTF. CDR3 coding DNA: TGTGCCTGGAGGGTGGCCTATGGCTACACCTTC.

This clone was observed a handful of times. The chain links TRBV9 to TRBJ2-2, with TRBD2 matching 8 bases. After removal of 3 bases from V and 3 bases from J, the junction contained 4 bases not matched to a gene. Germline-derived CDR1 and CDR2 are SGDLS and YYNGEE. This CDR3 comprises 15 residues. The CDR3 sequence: CASSASGSDTGELFF. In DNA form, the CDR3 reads TGTGCCAGCAGCGCGAGCGGGAGTGACACCGGGGAGCTGTTTTTT.

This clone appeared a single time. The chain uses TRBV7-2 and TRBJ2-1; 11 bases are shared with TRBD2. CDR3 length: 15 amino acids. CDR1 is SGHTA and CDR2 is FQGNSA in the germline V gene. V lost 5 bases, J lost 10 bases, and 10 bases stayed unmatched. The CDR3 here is CASSPTVLAGGEQFF. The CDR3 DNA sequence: TGTGCCAGCAGCCCAACGGTATTAGCGGGAGGGGAGCAGTTCTTC.

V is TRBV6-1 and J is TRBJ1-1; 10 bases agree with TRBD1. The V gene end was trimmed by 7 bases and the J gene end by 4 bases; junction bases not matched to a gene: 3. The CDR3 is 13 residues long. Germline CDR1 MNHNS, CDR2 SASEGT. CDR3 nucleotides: TGTGCCAGCACCGACAGGGGGCGCACTGAAGCTTTCTTT. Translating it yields CASTDRGRTEAFF.

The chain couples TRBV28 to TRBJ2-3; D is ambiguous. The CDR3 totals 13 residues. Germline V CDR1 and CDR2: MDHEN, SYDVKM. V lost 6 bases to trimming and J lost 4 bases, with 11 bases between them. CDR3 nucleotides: TGTGCCAGCAGCATTAATGGGCCAGATACGCAGTATTTT. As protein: CASSINGPDTQYF.

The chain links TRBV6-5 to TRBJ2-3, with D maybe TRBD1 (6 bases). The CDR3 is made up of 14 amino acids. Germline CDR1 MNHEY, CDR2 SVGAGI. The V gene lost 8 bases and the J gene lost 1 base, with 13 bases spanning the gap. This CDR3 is CASSRTVGTDTQYF. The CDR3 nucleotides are TGTGCCAGCTCGAGGACAGTGGGCACAGATACGCAGTATTTT.

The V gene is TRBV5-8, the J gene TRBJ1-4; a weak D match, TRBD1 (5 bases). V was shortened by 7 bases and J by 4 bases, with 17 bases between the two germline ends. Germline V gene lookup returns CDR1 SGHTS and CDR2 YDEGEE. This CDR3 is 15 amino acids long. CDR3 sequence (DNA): TGTGCCAGCGCGCCTTCGGGACTCTTTAATGAAAAACTGTTTTTT. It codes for CASAPSGLFNEKLFF.

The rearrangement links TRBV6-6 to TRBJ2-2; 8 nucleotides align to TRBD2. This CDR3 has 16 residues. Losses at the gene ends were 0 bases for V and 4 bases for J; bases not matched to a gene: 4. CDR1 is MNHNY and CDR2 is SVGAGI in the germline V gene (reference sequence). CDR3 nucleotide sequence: TGTGCCAGCAGTTACTCGAACCTAGCGGGCACCGGGGAGCTGTTTTTT. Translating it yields CASSYSNLAGTGELFF.

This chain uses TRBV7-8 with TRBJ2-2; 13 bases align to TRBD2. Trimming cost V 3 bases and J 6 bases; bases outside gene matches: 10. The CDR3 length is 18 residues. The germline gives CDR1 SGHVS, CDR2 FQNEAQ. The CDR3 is CASSFNGLAGVSAGELFF. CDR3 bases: TGTGCCAGCAGCTTCAATGGACTAGCGGGAGTGTCCGCCGGGGAGCTGTTTTTT.